The source of this TCR beta chain is a study of T cells after yellow fever vaccination. Findings and limits, study-wide: Detected again after the booster were most primary-vaccination clones, at roughly 95% CD4 and about 90% CD8.

This clonotype came up a few times. Its target is unknown. For TCR, cDNA came from 5'RACE template switching, which added a universal primer site and UMIs. One entry per CDR3 protein results from TCRdb running MiXCR on the 5' RACE reads. The table has about 310,000 distinct CDR3 sequences, roughly 4% seen once. V was clipped by 3 bases and J by 8 bases, with 7 bases between them. Germline CDR1 and CDR2: DFQATT and SNEGSKA (reference sequence). The CDR3 has 10 residues. Sequenced material: PBMCs, taken on the day of the yellow fever booster vaccination. The sequence was obtained from a man between 18 and 29 years old who received the YFV17D yellow fever vaccine. The chain combines TRBV20-1 with TRBJ1-2; D is unclear. DNA for the CDR3: TGCAGTGCTAGGCCGTCCGGCTACACCTTC. Translating it yields CSARPSGYTF.